This T cell receptor (beta chain) was identified in a study of blood T cell repertoires in COVID-19. Study-wide context: Researchers got acute and convalescent COVID-19 samples from the United States, Italy and Spain. Sources were T cells, B-cell-depleted T cells, or PBMCs; the material itself was cDNA or gDNA.

Methods used by the authors: For nucleated cells, counts were estimated from reference gene primer amplification. The assay was immunoSEQ multiplex PCR, and TCRdb's table has in-frame clones only and misses some. The D gene and trimming were derived from the DNA, and the V and J assignments and clone size from that table. The table records tens of thousands of clones, 90% of them present only once. This CDR3 has 17 residues. V lost 0 bases to trimming and J lost 2 bases, with 15 bases between them. The germline V gene has CDR1 SGDLS and CDR2 YYNGEE. The rearrangement joins TRBV9 to TRBJ1-3; perhaps TRBD1 as D (5 bases). Material: peripheral blood. The TCR originated in a woman aged 60-75 years with active COVID-19. The CDR3 protein is CASSVAGLGPAGNTIYF. The CDR3 DNA reads as TGTGCCAGCAGCGTAGCAGGGTTGGGGCCGGCTGGAAACACCATATATTTT.